The source of this T cell receptor beta chain is a study of T cell responses to AZD1222 COVID-19 vaccine. General observations from the study: Repertoires were obtained solely post-peak T cell response. With dominance at 160-218 and 743-854, vaccine-associated CD4 TCRs spanned spike. After two AZD1222 doses, spike-specific TCR breadth and depth rose versus day 0. Just a handful of AZD1222 recipients tested seropositive at baseline.

Assay: immunoSEQ multiplex PCR; the TCRdb copy retains only in-frame clones and omits some. This table holds tens of thousands of clones, about 88% found once. This clone was recorded once. The antigen is undetermined. The material sequenced was peripheral blood, taken on day 0 of AZD1222 vaccination. This TCR came from an adult in good health.

CDR3: CASNHGLSNSPLHF. CDR3 DNA sequence: TGTGCCAGCAACCATGGACTTTCGAATTCACCCCTCCACTTT. V is TRBV3-1 (or the pseudogene TRBV3-2) and J is TRBJ1-6; D not resolved. From germline, CDR1 is LGHDT and CDR2 YNNKEL (reference sequence). V was clipped by 7 bases and J by 7 bases, with 14 bases between them. This CDR3 comprises 14 residues.